This note documents a single T cell receptor (beta chain) sequence. This record belongs to a study of blood T cell repertoires in COVID-19. The wider study: Sites in the United States, Italy and Spain provided acute and convalescent COVID-19 samples.

The authors' processing: Amplification from reference gene primers served as the basis for estimated nucleated cell counts. The method was immunoSEQ multiplex PCR; TCRdb's version includes in-frame clones alone and lacks a portion of them. Clone size and the V and J calls come from that table; the DNA yielded D and trimming. The table includes hundreds of thousands of clones, approximately 80% detected once. The sequence derives from a man older than 75 with acute or convalescent COVID-19. Sequenced sample: peripheral blood.

In nucleotides, the CDR3 is TGTGCCAGCAGCGTGACGGGAGATTTCAATGAGCAGTTCTTC. It codes for CASSVTGDFNEQFF. The rearrangement uses TRBV9 and TRBJ2-1; tentatively, D is TRBD2 (6 bases). This CDR3 region has 14 residues. The germline gives CDR1 SGDLS, CDR2 YYNGEE. V lost 2 bases to trimming and J lost 6 bases, with 12 bases between them.